A selection of T cell receptor beta chains follows, all from one sample in a study of blood T cell repertoires in COVID-19. Produced via immunoSEQ multiplex PCR; TCRdb's table is partial and in-frame only. Of 190,000 or so clones detected, around 80% appear once; the ten largest clones hold 6% to 8%. Input material: peripheral blood. These receptors all come from a human donor with acute or convalescent COVID-19. The donor label of this sample is uncertain. CDR3s leave out the opening cysteine and the closing phenylalanine or tryptophan. The order of the fields is J gene, V gene, CDR3 protein.

>TRBJ2-2|TRBV4-2
ASSQLAANTGELF
>TRBJ2-1|TRBV20-1
SASGVSEQF
>TRBJ2-7|TRBV6-5
ASSYGRGLYEQY
>TRBJ2-7|TRBV5-4
ASSPRGQFTYEQY
>TRBJ2-7|TRBV19
ASSRGTEYEQY
>TRBJ1-1|TRBV2
ASTGQVATVGAF
>TRBJ1-1|TRBV7-2
ASSPRPGQGPEAF
>TRBJ2-7|TRBV28
ASSPTGTGFRQY
>TRBJ1-4|TRBV25-1
ASSEPGQGVEKLF
>TRBJ1-1|TRBV11-2
ASSFMNTEAF
>TRBJ2-3|TRBV9
ATNEGQLGDTQY
>TRBJ2-1|TRBV7-2
ASSRSGPEQF
>TRBJ2-3|TRBV7-9
ASSLGLAATTDTQY
>TRBJ1-2|TRBV18
ASSPGARGGYT
>TRBJ1-5|TRBV21-1
ASSKARVGQPQH
>TRBJ1-5|TRBV2
ASKLDTNSNQPQH
>TRBJ1-5|TRBV27
ASSPSTGGFNQPQH
>TRBJ1-4|TRBV4-1
ASSPGQGATNEKLF
>TRBJ2-4|TRBV7-3
ASSLTGGQKNIQY
>TRBJ2-3|TRBV29-1
SVVGSTDTQY
>TRBJ2-3|TRBV2
ASRRGVSPGADTQY
>TRBJ2-5|TRBV3-1/TRBV3-2
ASSQRTSGGQETQY
>TRBJ2-7|TRBV4-3
ASSQDVQGVYEQY
>TRBJ2-3|TRBV4-3
ASSWVSGTGGTQY
>TRBJ2-4|TRBV15
ATSRDGTGPKNIQY
>TRBJ2-7|TRBV6-5
ASSTGTGGREQY
>TRBJ2-2|TRBV25-1
ASSNYRTGELF
>TRBJ1-2|TRBV30
AWSLRAGGGDGYT
>TRBJ2-1|TRBV5-1
ASTGLAGEHEQF
>TRBJ1-5|TRBV7-9
ASSLGQGGAQPQH
>TRBJ1-6|TRBV7-9
ASEGQGGSPLH
>TRBJ2-1|TRBV10-3
AISDPGQEQF
>TRBJ1-3|TRBV14
ASSPGGGNTIY
>TRBJ2-7|TRBV18
ASSLRTGSYEQY
>TRBJ1-2|TRBV27
ASSPRNNYGYT
>TRBJ1-6|TRBV9
ASSAQGAQRSPLH
>TRBJ2-7|TRBV9
ASSLIGQGGEQY
>TRBJ1-3|TRBV7-9
ASIMASGNTIY
>TRBJ1-2|TRBV6-5
ASSYSPTWEYGYT
>TRBJ2-3|TRBV14
ASSQSSTDTQY
>TRBJ1-2|TRBV10-3
AISEQVVGYT
>TRBJ2-7|TRBV9
ASSARSGRPYEQY
>TRBJ1-1|TRBV20-1
SASTERWDTEAF
>TRBJ2-1|TRBV4-3
ASGDGNKFSYNEQF
>TRBJ1-3|TRBV2
ASREGRSGGNTIY
>TRBJ2-1|TRBV6-5
ASSRGQGALNEQF